The 21 T cell receptor beta chains listed next were all sequenced from one sample in a study of a mutant IDH1 vaccine in newly diagnosed glioma. The time point: baseline, week 1 (first vaccination visit). Described treatment: pre-vaccination baseline after standard-of-care therapy. Clones were read by immunoSEQ multiplex PCR, and TCRdb kept only the in-frame ones, dropping some. The sample contains roughly 70,000 clones, approximately 83% of which appear only once. Source: PBMCs, taken from a glioma patient treated with radiotherapy, temozolomide or both. These TCRs come from a man aged 30-40 years with glioma.

V and J are TRBV15 and TRBJ1-4, with D maybe TRBD1 (6 bases). CDR3 size: 17 residues. The germline V gene encodes CDR1 LNHNV and CDR2 YYDKDF (reference sequence). V shed 9 bases and J shed 8 bases, with 28 bases lying between them. The DNA for the CDR3 is TGTGCCACTAGGTCTGGGGGGGCATTCCAACTCGGGGAAAAACTGTTTTTT. The encoded protein is CATRSGGAFQLGEKLFF.

V gene TRBV29-1 combines with J gene TRBJ1-5; no clear D gene. Trimming took 6 bases from V and 1 from J, leaving 7 bases between them. Germline-derived CDR1 and CDR2 are SQVTM and ANQGSEA. The CDR3 consists of 12 residues. The CDR3 nucleotides are TGCAGCGTCGGCGGCAGCAATCAGCCCCAGCATTTT. Its translation: CSVGGSNQPQHF.

The CDR3 DNA reads as TGTGCCAGCAGCTTAGCGAATCAAGCCGGGACAGGGGATCGCGAAATGAACACTGAAGCTTTCTTT. Translated, it gives CASSLANQAGTGDREMNTEAFF. The chain is built from TRBV13 and TRBJ1-1, with 10 bases that match TRBD1. Germline loops: CDR1 PRHDT, CDR2 FYEKMQ (reference sequence). There are 22 residues in the CDR3. The junction had 20 bases not matched to a gene; V was cut back by 1 base and J by 0 bases.

The genes are TRBV27 and TRBJ1-3, with D unclear. The CDR3 loop spans 15 amino acids. V dropped 5 bases and J dropped 2 bases, with 13 bases sitting between them. Germline values: CDR1 MNHEY, CDR2 SMNVEV (reference sequence). The CDR3 sequence is CASSPAWQAGNTIYF. CDR3 nucleotides: TGTGCCAGCAGTCCCGCTTGGCAGGCTGGAAACACCATATATTTT.

The V call is TRBV29-1, the J call TRBJ2-1; D not certain. The CDR3 has 13 residues. V dropped 8 bases and J dropped 2 bases, with 13 bases sitting between them. Germline CDR1 reads SQVTM; CDR2 reads ANQGSEA. The CDR3 reads CSWAFNAYNEQFF. The CDR3 DNA sequence: TGCAGCTGGGCCTTTAACGCCTACAATGAGCAGTTCTTC.

V and J are TRBV2 and TRBJ2-1; D uncertain. The V and J ends lost 6 bases and 8 bases respectively, with 8 bases between them. CDR1 and CDR2 (germline): SNHLY, FYNNEI. The CDR3 length is 11 residues. The chain's CDR3 is CASRRFDEQFF. The CDR3 bases are TGTGCCAGCAGGAGGTTCGATGAGCAGTTCTTC.

The chain couples TRBV19 to TRBJ2-7, with no clear D. Germline V gene lookup returns CDR1 LNHDA and CDR2 SQIVND (reference sequence). The CDR3 has 13 amino acids. Trimming took 5 bases from V and 1 from J, leaving 9 bases between them. The CDR3 DNA is TGTGCCAGTAGTCTTCACAAGTCCTACGAGCAGTACTTC. Protein: CASSLHKSYEQYF.

The chain carries TRBV5-5 and TRBJ1-1; no definite D call. Trimming shortened V by 2 bases and J by 1 base, and 9 bases separated the two germline ends. Germline CDR1 and CDR2: SGHKS and YYEKEE (reference sequence). The CDR3 runs 14 residues. For the CDR3, the DNA is TGTGCCAGCAGCTTTAGGGCAGAGAACACTGAAGCTTTCTTT. Translation gives CASSFRAENTEAFF.

The V and J genes are TRBV5-1 and TRBJ2-3, with D perhaps matching TRBD2 (7 bases). The CDR3 totals 16 residues. V was pared by 4 bases and J by 1 base, with 16 bases between. The germline V gene has CDR1 SGHRS and CDR2 YFSETQ. The CDR3 bases are TGCGCCAGCAGCCCGGCAGGCGGGGGCCGCACAGATACGCAGTATTTT. It translates to CASSPAGGGRTDTQYF. The variable domain in full, with the rest retrieved from reference TRBV5-1 and TRBJ2-3, is KAGVTQTPRYLIKTRGQQVTLSCSPISGHRSVSWYQQTPGQGLQFLFEYFSETQRNKGNFPGRFSGRQFSNSRSEMNVSTLELGDSALYLCASSPAGGGRTDTQYFGPGTRLTVL.

The chain links TRBV6-1 to TRBJ1-5, with 8 bases lining up with TRBD1. V lost 4 bases, J lost 5 bases, and 10 bases stayed unmatched. The germline V gene has CDR1 MNHNS and CDR2 SASEGT. The CDR3 length is 16 residues. CDR3: CASSVWQGARYQPQHF. The CDR3 DNA reads TGTGCCAGCAGTGTCTGGCAGGGGGCTCGTTATCAGCCCCAGCATTTT.

This clone was detected once. The chain has TRBV13 and TRBJ2-1; 10 positions match TRBD1. V lost 5 bases to trimming and J lost 8 bases; unmatched junction nucleotides: 15. The CDR3 loop spans 17 amino acids. The V gene's germline CDR1 is PRHDT and CDR2 FYEKMQ (reference sequence). The CDR3 reads CASSRKDGTGAFDEQFF. The CDR3 coding sequence is TGTGCCAGCAGCCGTAAAGATGGGACAGGGGCGTTCGATGAGCAGTTCTTC.

This chain links TRBV11-3 with TRBJ2-3; no clear D. Germline CDR1 is SGHNT and CDR2 is YENEEA. The CDR3 has 12 residues. V lost 1 base to trimming and J lost 7 bases, with 6 bases between them. The CDR3 region has the DNA TGTGCCAGCAGCTTAGCCCCTCATACGCAGTATTTT. It translates to CASSLAPHTQYF.

The chain recombines TRBV6-5 with TRBJ1-1; D possibly corresponds to TRBD1 (6 bases). The CDR3 length is 14 residues. The germline V gene encodes CDR1 MNHEY and CDR2 SVGAGI. Trimming removed 2 bases at V and 5 bases at J, with 12 bases between. CDR3 region: CASSYREGGTEAFF. DNA for the CDR3: TGTGCCAGCAGTTACAGGGAGGGGGGGACTGAAGCTTTCTTT.

This clone was observed once. The gene calls are TRBV27 and TRBJ1-6; D unresolved. The CDR3 has 14 residues. Per the germline V gene, CDR1 is MNHEY and CDR2 is SMNVEV (reference sequence). The ends were cut back, 5 bases at V and 7 bases at J, with 12 bases in the middle. The CDR3 nucleotides are TGTGCCAGCAGTCAGATTACCGTAAATTCACCCCTCCACTTT. It is translated as CASSQITVNSPLHF.

This sequence joins TRBV15 and TRBJ1-5; TRBD1 is a possible D gene (5 bases). This CDR3 is built from 15 residues. The germline V gene has CDR1 LNHNV and CDR2 YYDKDF (reference sequence). Trimming removed 0 bases from V and 2 bases from J, with 8 bases in between. The CDR3, as DNA: TGTGCCACCAGCAGAGAAAGGGGCGGCAATCAGCCCCAGCATTTT. Translated: CATSRERGGNQPQHF.

This clone was recorded a few times. V and J are TRBV19 and TRBJ1-5; TRBD1 matches 7 bases. The CDR3 runs to 16 residues. Germline trimming cut 4 bases from V and 2 bases from J; bases unmatched to any gene: 8. Germline values: CDR1 LNHDA, CDR2 SQIVND (reference sequence). The CDR3 coding sequence is TGTGCCAGTAGTACTCAGACAGGGAAGGGCAATCAGCCCCAGCATTTT. Translating it yields CASSTQTGKGNQPQHF. Full variable domain (remainder filled in from reference TRBV19 and TRBJ1-5): DGGITQSPKYLFRKEGQNVTLSCEQNLNHDAMYWYRQDPGQGLRLIYYSQIVNDFQKGDIAEGYSVSREKKESFPLTVTSAQKNPTAFYLCASSTQTGKGNQPQHFGDGTRLSIL.

The CDR3 loop is CASSLERTSGGPQETQYF. The CDR3 region has the DNA TGTGCCAGCAGCTTAGAGCGGACTAGCGGGGGACCCCAAGAGACCCAGTACTTC. The genes are TRBV7-9 and TRBJ2-5; 13 bases line up with TRBD2. The V and J ends lost 1 base and 1 base, in that order; junction bases with no gene match: 6. The CDR3 has 18 amino acids. Germline-derived CDR1 and CDR2 are SEHNR and FQNEAQ (reference sequence). The full variable domain, rest sourced from reference TRBV7-9 and TRBJ2-5, is DTGVSQNPRHKITKRGQNVTFRCDPISEHNRLYWYRQTLGQGPEFLTYFQNEAQLEKSRLLSDRFSAERPKGSFSTLEIQRTEQGDSAMYLCASSLERTSGGPQETQYFGPGTRLLVL.

The rearrangement links TRBV4-2 to TRBJ1-1, with 10 bases that match TRBD1. V shed 4 bases, J shed 1 base, and the junction held 0 bases outside the gene matches. CDR1 and CDR2 (germline): LGHNA, YNFKEQ. CDR3 length: 14 amino acids. The CDR3 nucleotides read TGTGCCAGCAGCCGACAGGGGGCGAACACTGAAGCTTTCTTT. Residues: CASSRQGANTEAFF.

This clone was counted between two and nine times. The chain employs TRBV13 and TRBJ2-7; possibly TRBD1 for D (5 bases). The CDR3 has 14 amino acids. Germline V gene sequence: CDR1 PRHDT, CDR2 FYEKMQ (reference sequence). V was shortened by 3 bases and J by 5 bases, with 14 bases between the two germline ends. The CDR3 DNA reads TGTGCCAGCAGCTTTCGGACCATGGGGCACGAGCAGTACTTC. Translating gives CASSFRTMGHEQYF.

The chain links TRBV10-1 to TRBJ2-3; D is undetermined. The CDR3 runs to 15 residues. Germline V gene sequence: CDR1 WNHNN, CDR2 SYGVQD (reference sequence). The V gene lost 2 bases and the J gene lost 1 base, with 10 bases spanning the gap. The CDR3 nucleotides read TGCGCCAGCAGTGAGACGGGCCTAGGCACAGATACGCAGTATTTT. It translates to CASSETGLGTDTQYF.

The CDR3 nucleotides read TGTGCCAGCAGTTTCAATCCCTCGTATAATAGCTTTTTCCAGCCCCAGCATTTT. It specifies CASSFNPSYNSFFQPQHF. The chain couples TRBV28 to TRBJ1-5; D gene unclear. There are 18 residues in the CDR3. Trimming took 3 bases from V and 7 from J, leaving 25 bases between them. Germline CDR1 MDHEN, CDR2 SYDVKM.